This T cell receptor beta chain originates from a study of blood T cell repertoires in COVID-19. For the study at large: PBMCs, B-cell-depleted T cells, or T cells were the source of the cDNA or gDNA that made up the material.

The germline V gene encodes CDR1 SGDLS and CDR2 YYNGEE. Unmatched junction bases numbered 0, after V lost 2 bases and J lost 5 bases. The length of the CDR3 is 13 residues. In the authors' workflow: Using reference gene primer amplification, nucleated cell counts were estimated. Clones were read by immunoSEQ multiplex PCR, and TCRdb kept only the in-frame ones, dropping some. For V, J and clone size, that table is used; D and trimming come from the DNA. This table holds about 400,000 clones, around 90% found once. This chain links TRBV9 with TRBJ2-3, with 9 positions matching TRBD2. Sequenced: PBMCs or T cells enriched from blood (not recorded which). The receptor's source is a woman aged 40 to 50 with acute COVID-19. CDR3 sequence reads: CASSVRGGDTQYF. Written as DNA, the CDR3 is TGTGCCAGCAGCGTGCGGGGGGGAGATACGCAGTATTTT. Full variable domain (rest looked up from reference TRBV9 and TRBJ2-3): DSGVTQTPKHLITATGQRVTLRCSPRSGDLSVYWYQQSLDQGLQFLIQYYNGEERAKGNILERFSAQQFPDLHSELNLSSLELGDSALYFCASSVRGGDTQYFGPGTRLTVL.